This T cell receptor beta chain originates from a study of T cell repertoires in cytomegalovirus infection. Across the study: Indications came from public TCR beta signatures; they pointed to CMV infection and to a matching HLA type.

Concerning this clonotype itself: Its target is not known.

V shed 9 bases and J 4 bases; nucleotides not matched to a gene: 12. Per germline, CDR1 SGHNT and CDR2 YYREEE (reference sequence). The length of the CDR3 is 15 residues. TCRdb analysed the reads with MiXCR anew, one entry per CDR3 protein. The sample gives some 350,000 distinct CDR3 sequences, about 29% of which show up once; around 20% is in the top ten. Sequencing used cultured PBMCs, obtained from culture after CMV antigen stimulation. This rearrangement joins TRBV5-4 to TRBJ2-2, with 7 nucleotides matching TRBD2. The sequence was collected from a human donor in good health (CMV status not recorded). Some clones in this sample may be carry-over from other donors' samples. The CDR3 protein is CATKDGGSFTGELFF. The DNA for the CDR3 is TGTGCCACCAAGGACGGCGGGAGTTTCACCGGGGAGCTGTTTTTT.